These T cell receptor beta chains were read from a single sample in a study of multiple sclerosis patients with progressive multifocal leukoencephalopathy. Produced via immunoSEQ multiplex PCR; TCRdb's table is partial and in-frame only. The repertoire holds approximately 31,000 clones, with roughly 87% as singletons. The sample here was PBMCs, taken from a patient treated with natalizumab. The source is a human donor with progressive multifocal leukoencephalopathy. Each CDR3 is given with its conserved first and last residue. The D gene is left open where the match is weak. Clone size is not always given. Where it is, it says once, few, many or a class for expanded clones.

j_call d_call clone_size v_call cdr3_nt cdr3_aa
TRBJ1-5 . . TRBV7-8 TGTGCCAGCAGCTTAGCTGGGGCAAATCAGCCCCAGCATTTT CASSLAGANQPQHF
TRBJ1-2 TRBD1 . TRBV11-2 TGTGCCAGCAGCCCCTCCAGGGGGAACTATGGCTACACCTTC CASSPSRGNYGYTF
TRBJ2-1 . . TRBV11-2 TGTGCCAGCAGCCCCGGACTAGAGCAGTTCTTC CASSPGLEQFF
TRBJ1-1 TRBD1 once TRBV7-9 TGTGCCAGCAGCTTAGCACAGGGGACCACTGAAGCTTTCTTT CASSLAQGTTEAFF
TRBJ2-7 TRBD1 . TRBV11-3 TGTGCCAGCAGCTTAGGAGGGACAGGGGGCGAGCAGTACTTC CASSLGGTGGEQYF
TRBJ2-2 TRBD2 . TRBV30 TGTGCCTGGAGTGGGGGAGGGGAGGCGAACACCGGGGAGCTGTTTTTT CAWSGGGEANTGELFF
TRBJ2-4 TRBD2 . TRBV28 TGTGCCAGCAGGGACGGACTAGCGGGAGGGCTGGATTGGGCCAAAAACATTCAGTACTTC CASRDGLAGGLDWAKNIQYF
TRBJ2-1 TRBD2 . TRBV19 TGTGCCAGTAGTATAGAACTAGCGGGAGGGCCTCTAAGGAATGAGCAGTTCTTC CASSIELAGGPLRNEQFF
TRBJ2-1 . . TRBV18 TGTGCCAGCTCACCACCGGGTGGTGAGCAGTTCTTC CASSPPGGEQFF
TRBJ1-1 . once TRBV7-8 TGTGCCAGCAGCTTAGCGGCAGAAGCTTTCTTT CASSLAAEAFF
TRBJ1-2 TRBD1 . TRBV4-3 TGCGCCAGCAGCCAAGATCCCACAGGGGTTTGGCATGGCTACACCTTC CASSQDPTGVWHGYTF
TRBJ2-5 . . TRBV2 TGTGCCAGCAGTGAACTAGCGTCCCACTGGGAGCAGTACTTC CASSELASHWEQYF
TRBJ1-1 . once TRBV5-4 TGTGCCAGCAGCTTGGGAGGGGCCATGAACACTGAAGCTTTCTTT CASSLGGAMNTEAFF
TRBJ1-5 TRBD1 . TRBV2 TGTGCCAGCAGTACCTGGACAGGCGGATCGAGCAATCAGCCCCAGCATTTT CASSTWTGGSSNQPQHF
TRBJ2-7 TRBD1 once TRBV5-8 TGTGCCAGCACCCCCAGACAGGGGGTCTACGAGCAGTACTTC CASTPRQGVYEQYF
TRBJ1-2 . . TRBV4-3 TGCGCCAGCAGCCAAGAATGGGAGGGAGCAGAAGGCTACACCTTC CASSQEWEGAEGYTF
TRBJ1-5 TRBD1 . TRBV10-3 TGTGCCATCAGTGAGGGAGGACAGGGAAATCAGCCCCAGCATTTT CAISEGGQGNQPQHF
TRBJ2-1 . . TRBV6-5 TGTGCCAGCAGCAAAAGCCGGGGGCGTGATGAGCAGTTCTTC CASSKSRGRDEQFF
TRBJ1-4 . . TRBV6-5 TGTGCCAGCAGTTACACACAGGGAGTTGAAAAACTGTTTTTT CASSYTQGVEKLFF
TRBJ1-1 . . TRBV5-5 TGTGCCAGCAGTTCTGGACAGACGAACACTGAAGCTTTCTTT CASSSGQTNTEAFF
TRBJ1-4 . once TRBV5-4 TGTGCCAGCAGCTTGACCGCAACTAATGAAAAACTGTTTTTT CASSLTATNEKLFF
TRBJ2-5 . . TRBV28 TGTGCCAGCAGCCTGCAGGAGGAGACCCAGTACTTC CASSLQEETQYF
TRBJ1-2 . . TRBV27 TGTGCCAGCAGTTTGACCTGGGGAGACTATGGCTACACCTTC CASSLTWGDYGYTF
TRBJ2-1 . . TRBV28 TGTGCCAGCAGAACGGGATCAATACTCAATGAGCAGTTCTTC CASRTGSILNEQFF
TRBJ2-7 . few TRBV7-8 TGTGCCAGCAGCTTAGTGTCGAGCGAGCAGTACTTC CASSLVSSEQYF
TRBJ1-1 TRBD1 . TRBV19 TGTGCCAGTAGTAGGACAGGGAACACTGAAGCTTTCTTT CASSRTGNTEAFF
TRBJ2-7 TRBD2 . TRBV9 TGTGCCAGCAGCGGAGGGGGACTAGCGGGAACCTACGAGCAGTACTTC CASSGGGLAGTYEQYF
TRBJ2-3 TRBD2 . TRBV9 TGTGCCAGCAGCGTAGGTCCGCCGACTAGCGGAGCGGGAGATACGCAGTATTTT CASSVGPPTSGAGDTQYF
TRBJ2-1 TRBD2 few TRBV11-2 TGTGCCAGCCGAGGGGGTTTAGCGGGAAGCTCCTACAATGAGCAGTTCTTC CASRGGLAGSSYNEQFF
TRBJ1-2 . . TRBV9 TGTGCCAGCAGCGTAGGTATGGGGAACTATGGCTACACCTTC CASSVGMGNYGYTF
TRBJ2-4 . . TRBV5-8 TGTGCCAGCAGCTTAAGGCTTTCGTCTGTAGCCAAAAACATTCAGTACTTC CASSLRLSSVAKNIQYF
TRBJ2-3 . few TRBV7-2 TGTGCCAGCAGCTTTGATTTCTCAGATACGCAGTATTTT CASSFDFSDTQYF
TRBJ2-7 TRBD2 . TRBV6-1 TGTGCCAGCAGTGAAGGGTCTAGCGGGAGTTACGAGCAGTACTTC CASSEGSSGSYEQYF
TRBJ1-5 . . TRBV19 TGTGCCAGTAGTATGCCGGGGGTCCGTGGGCGGCAGCCCCAGCATTTT CASSMPGVRGRQPQHF
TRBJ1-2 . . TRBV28 TGTGCCAGCAGTTTACCCCGGGGGGGATATGGCTACACCTTC CASSLPRGGYGYTF
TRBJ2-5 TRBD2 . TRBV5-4 TGTGCCAGCAGCTTGTTGTTGACTAGCGGGGCTCAAGAGACCCAGTACTTC CASSLLLTSGAQETQYF
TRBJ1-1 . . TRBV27 TGTGCCAGCAGGGTCGGTAGGAACACTGAAGCTTTCTTT CASRVGRNTEAFF
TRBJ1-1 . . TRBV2 TGTGCCAGCAGTGAAGAGACAGGCATGAACACTGAAGCTTTCTTT CASSEETGMNTEAFF
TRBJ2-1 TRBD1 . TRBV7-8 TGTGCCAGCACCCGGCAGGGGGCTAGCCATGAGCAGTTCTTC CASTRQGASHEQFF
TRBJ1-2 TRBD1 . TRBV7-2 TGTGCCAGCAGCTTAGAGGGACAGGGGACAACTAACTATGGCTACACCTTC CASSLEGQGTTNYGYTF
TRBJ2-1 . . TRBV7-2 TGTGCCAGCAGCTATGAGAGGCGAAATGAGCAGTTCTTC CASSYERRNEQFF
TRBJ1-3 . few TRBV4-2 TGTGCCAGCAGCCAAGATTACGGTGGGAGAAGCTTTGGAAACACCATATATTTT CASSQDYGGRSFGNTIYF
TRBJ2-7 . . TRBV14 TGTGCCAGCAGCGACTATTACGAGCAGTACTTC CASSDYYEQYF
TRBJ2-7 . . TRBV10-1 TGCGCCAGCTCCCCGGGACCGGGAGCGTCGGAGCAGTACTTC CASSPGPGASEQYF
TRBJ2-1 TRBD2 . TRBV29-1 TGCAGCGTCGTAGCGGGATTCTCCTACAATGAGCAGTTCTTC CSVVAGFSYNEQFF
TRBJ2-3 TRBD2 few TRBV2 TGTGCCAGCCGACCCGGGACTAGCGGCACAGATACGCAGTATTTT CASRPGTSGTDTQYF
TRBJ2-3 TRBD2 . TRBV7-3 TGTGCCAGCAGCCCACGGGGCGGGAGAGGGGCAGATACGCAGTATTTT CASSPRGGRGADTQYF
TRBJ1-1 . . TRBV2 TGTGCCAGCAGCGGGGGAGCGGGGTACACTGAAGCTTTCTTT CASSGGAGYTEAFF
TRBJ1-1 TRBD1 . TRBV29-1 TGCAGCGCTTGGACAGGTGACACTGAAGCTTTCTTT CSAWTGDTEAFF
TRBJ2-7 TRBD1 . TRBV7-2 TGTGCCAGCAGCTTAGTACAGGGGTTTTACGAGCAGTACTTC CASSLVQGFYEQYF
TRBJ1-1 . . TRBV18 TGTGCCAGCTCGCGGACGCAGACTGAAGCTTTCTTT CASSRTQTEAFF